This T cell receptor beta chain came from a study of OX40 agonist ivuxolimab in advanced cancers. Study-level results: Clones of CD4+ and CD8+ blood T cells grew by week 6 at doses of 0.1 to 3.0 mg/kg.

With regard to this clone: Its matching antigen is unknown.

Some clones are missing from TCRdb's copy, which holds only in-frame ones; the method was immunoSEQ multiplex PCR. Here the sample spans about 40,000 clones, approximately 88% being singletons. The sample here was CD4+ or CD8+ T cells sorted from blood, taken in a trial of the OX40 agonist ivuxolimab. This clonotype was obtained from an adult with an advanced solid tumor such as melanoma, head and neck, liver or kidney cancer.

CDR3 in amino acids: CASSEWGLQSYNEQFF. The CDR3 bases are TGTGCCAGCAGTGAATGGGGGCTCCAATCCTACAATGAGCAGTTCTTC. This chain uses TRBV2 with TRBJ2-1; D perhaps matches TRBD1 (6 bases). CDR1 and CDR2 (germline): SNHLY, FYNNEI. This CDR3 is 16 amino acids long. V dropped 2 bases and J dropped 1 base, with 12 bases sitting between them.